The sample holds a few counts of the clone carrying this TCR beta chain. The antigen remains unidentified. The data derive from a study of cytomegalovirus exposure and HLA in healthy donors. Whole-study results and caveats: Prior analysis indicated that the majority of TCR beta V segments exhibited productivity approximately 90% or approximately 30% of the time. Later work associated fewer than 20,000 TCR beta sequences with HLA alleles at 0.05 false discovery rate. HLA restriction was apparent for most CMV-associated TCR beta chains in a later analysis. Cytomegalovirus-associated status was assigned to about 160 TCR beta chains.

Germline V lookup: CDR1 MDHEN, CDR2 SYDVKM. V trimming: 6 bases; J trimming: 1 base; junction bases outside the gene matches: 5. The CDR3 consists of 15 residues. Both 60 Vbeta primers and 13 Jbeta primers went into the PCR. Repertoires were generated with immunoSEQ multiplex PCR, while TCRdb's copy carries only in-frame clones and drops some. The sample contains approximately 150,000 clones, 73% of which appear only once. This clonotype originated in a young woman in good health and CMV-seropositive. The chain uses TRBV28 and TRBJ1-2; 10 bases align to TRBD1. Sequences were obtained from PBMCs. The CDR3 DNA follows: TGTGCCAGCAGGGGACAGGGGCCGATTAACTATGGCTACACCTTC. Translating gives CASRGQGPINYGYTF.